One and the same sample provided the 28 T cell receptor beta chains below, sequenced in a study of blood T cell repertoires in COVID-19 (TCRdb year 2020). Libraries were made using the immunoSEQ multiplex PCR assay. TCRdb took this table from immuneACCESS and kept in-frame rearrangements with V and J called. Such tables lack part of the clones; where checked against another copy, unresolved V genes explain under half of the gap, and the rest is unexplained. The table for this sample lists about 93,000 clones; around 88% of them were counted only once. Of the sample, over 15% is held by the ten largest clones. The sequenced sample was peripheral blood. The receptors were sampled from a woman aged 80 or over with acute or convalescent COVID-19.

V gene TRBV7-2 combines with J gene TRBJ2-3, with D perhaps TRBD1 (6 bases). The CDR3 consists of 15 residues. Germline-derived CDR1 and CDR2 are SGHTA and FQGNSA. Deletions cut 1 base from V and 3 bases from J, with 11 bases between. The chain's CDR3 is CASSLEGVRTDTQYF. The CDR3 nucleotides read TGTGCCAGCAGCTTAGAGGGGGTTCGGACAGATACGCAGTATTTT.

This rearrangement joins TRBV2 to TRBJ2-7; 10 bases line up with TRBD1. The CDR3 covers 15 residues. The germline V gene has CDR1 SNHLY and CDR2 FYNNEI. J was trimmed by 4 bases and V by 6 bases; bases with no gene match: 9. CDR3 nucleotide sequence: TGTGCCAGCAGAAGAGGACAGGGGGGCCTTTACGAGCAGTACTTC. Protein sequence: CASRRGQGGLYEQYF.

V usage is TRBV27 and J usage is TRBJ2-2, with TRBD1 matching over 11 bases. Germline V gene sequence: CDR1 MNHEY, CDR2 SMNVEV (reference sequence). With 7 bases clipped from V and 3 bases from J, the junction kept 19 bases outside the gene matches. CDR3 length: 20 amino acids. For the CDR3, the DNA is TGTGCCAGCATTGACACGAACCCGGGACAGGGGGGGACTTACACCGGGGAGCTGTTTTTT. Protein sequence: CASIDTNPGQGGTYTGELFF.

The V call is TRBV6-5, the J call TRBJ1-5, with TRBD1 matching 7 bases. The germline gives CDR1 MNHEY, CDR2 SVGAGI. V lost 6 bases, J lost 10 bases, and 9 bases stayed unmatched. The CDR3 totals 13 residues. This CDR3 is CASSLGQIRPQHF. CDR3 nucleotide sequence: TGTGCCAGCAGCTTGGGACAGATCCGACCCCAGCATTTT.

The chain recombines TRBV5-1 with TRBJ1-5; TRBD1 is a possible D gene (5 bases). Trimming took 0 bases from V and 4 from J, leaving 11 bases between them. The CDR3 runs 15 residues. Germline V gene data show CDR1 as SGHRS and CDR2 as YFSETQ. DNA of the CDR3: TGCGCCAGCAGCTTGGGCCAGGGCGCTAATCAGCCCCAGCATTTT. The encoded protein is CASSLGQGANQPQHF.

The V and J genes are TRBV7-8 and TRBJ1-1, with 8 bases fitting TRBD1. Germline CDR1 and CDR2: SGHVS and FQNEAQ. The CDR3 has 15 residues. The V gene end was trimmed by 5 bases and the J gene end by 8 bases; junction bases not matched to a gene: 13. The CDR3 DNA is TGTGCCAGCAGCCCGTCGCTGGGACAGGCGACAGAAGCTTTCTTT. The encoded protein is CASSPSLGQATEAFF.

The chain is built from TRBV11-2 and TRBJ1-2; perhaps TRBD1 as D (5 bases). There are 20 residues in the CDR3. Per the germline V gene, CDR1 is SGHAT and CDR2 is FQNNGV. The ends were cut back, 0 bases at V and 0 bases at J, with 23 bases in the middle. CDR3: CASSLDAIGFSRAPNYGYTF. CDR3 nucleotides: TGTGCCAGCAGCTTAGATGCGATAGGCTTTTCCAGGGCACCTAACTATGGCTACACCTTC.

This clone was seen a single time. The CDR3 DNA follows: TGTGCCAGCTCACGGGAGACAATTATGAACACTGAAGCTTTCTTT. This codes for CASSRETIMNTEAFF. The chain couples TRBV18 to TRBJ1-1; D gene ambiguous. This CDR3 is built from 15 residues. V was clipped by 4 bases and J by 0 bases, with 12 bases between them. CDR1 and CDR2 (germline): KGHSH, LQKENI.

This clone was seen a single time. The V gene is TRBV7-4, the J gene TRBJ2-7; TRBD2 agrees at 7 bases. Germline V lookup: CDR1 SGHVT, CDR2 SQSDAQ. The CDR3 contains 16 residues. V was clipped by 1 base and J by 2 bases; unmatched bases: 8. CDR3 sequence: CASSLGDYSGTYEQYF. CDR3 DNA: TGTGCCAGCAGCTTAGGGGACTACTCGGGCACCTACGAGCAGTACTTC. Complete variable domain (other parts from reference TRBV7-4 and TRBJ2-7): GAGVSQSPRYKVAKRGRDVALRCDSISGHVTLYWYRQTLGQGSEVLTYSQSDAQRDKSGRPSGRFSAERPERSVSTLKIQRTEQGDSAVYLCASSLGDYSGTYEQYFGPGTRLTVT.

The rearrangement links TRBV5-1 to TRBJ1-5, with unresolved D. The CDR3 runs 15 residues. Germline CDR1 SGHRS, CDR2 YFSETQ. Trimming removed 6 bases at V and 5 bases at J, with 18 bases between. The CDR3 sequence is CASKITEGPYQPQHF. In DNA form, the CDR3 reads TGCGCCAGCAAGATCACAGAAGGCCCTTATCAGCCCCAGCATTTT.

The V gene is TRBV9, the J gene TRBJ2-1; D is perhaps TRBD2 (7 bases). The ends were cut back, 0 bases at V and 7 bases at J, with 20 bases in the middle. The CDR3 is 17 residues long. Germline V gene sequence: CDR1 SGDLS, CDR2 YYNGEE. The CDR3 sequence is CASSVDLRGGLINEQFF. The CDR3 DNA is TGTGCCAGCAGCGTAGATTTGAGGGGGGGCCTTATAAATGAGCAGTTCTTC.

The rearrangement links TRBV18 to TRBJ1-2; TRBD1 is a possible D gene (6 bases). The CDR3 loop spans 14 amino acids. The ends were cut back, 2 bases at V and 5 bases at J, with 12 bases in the middle. Germline loops: CDR1 KGHSH, CDR2 LQKENI. The CDR3 nucleotides read TGTGCCAGCTCACCAAGGACAGAAACATATGGCTACACCTTC. Translated: CASSPRTETYGYTF.

This sequence joins TRBV7-2 and TRBJ1-1; no reliable D call. V lost 3 bases to trimming and J lost 1 base, with 6 bases between them. Germline CDR1 is SGHTA and CDR2 is FQGNSA. The CDR3 covers 13 residues. The DNA of the CDR3 is TGTGCCAGCAGCTTGGGCTGGAACACTGAAGCTTTCTTT. Its translation: CASSLGWNTEAFF.

The chain combines TRBV5-4 with TRBJ2-5; 10 bases fit TRBD2. The CDR3 covers 15 residues. Germline assignment: CDR1 SGHNT and CDR2 YYREEE (reference sequence). The ends lost 4 bases at V and 5 bases at J; junction bases unmatched: 8. As DNA, the CDR3 is TGTGCCAGCAGCGGGGAGCGGGGGGGTAGCGAGACCCAGTACTTC. This sequence encodes CASSGERGGSETQYF.

The rearrangement links TRBV5-1 to TRBJ1-4, with 11 bases that match TRBD1. V was pared by 3 bases and J by 8 bases, with 3 bases of the junction left unmatched. The germline V gene encodes CDR1 SGHRS and CDR2 YFSETQ. The CDR3 spans 14 residues. CDR3 region: CASSSGTGGEKLFF. Written as DNA, the CDR3 is TGCGCCAGCAGCTCCGGGACAGGGGGGGAAAAACTGTTTTTT.

This chain connects TRBV19 to TRBJ2-7; 11 positions match TRBD1. Germline lookup yields CDR1 LNHDA and CDR2 SQIVND (reference sequence). Trimming cost V 5 bases and J 5 bases; bases outside gene matches: 14. This CDR3 has 17 residues. The CDR3 nucleotides are TGTGCCAGTAGTGAATATTTTTGGGACAGGGGGAAGAACGAGCAGTACTTC. As protein: CASSEYFWDRGKNEQYF.

This chain joins TRBV5-1 and TRBJ2-5; 10 bases align to TRBD2. V was clipped by 4 bases and J by 4 bases; unmatched bases: 4. The CDR3 has 14 residues. CDR1 and CDR2 from the germline V gene are SGHRS and YFSETQ. CDR3 sequence (DNA): TGCGCCAGCAGCCCCCAGCGGGGGGGAGAGACCCAGTACTTC. It encodes CASSPQRGGETQYF.

CDR3 sequence (DNA): TGTGCCAGCAGCTTTCGTCCGGCAGGAGGAGGCTACACCTTC. Translated: CASSFRPAGGGYTF. This rearrangement joins TRBV11-1 to TRBJ1-2; D gene unclear. This CDR3 has 14 amino acids. Germline CDR1 reads SGHAT; CDR2 reads FQDESV (reference sequence). V lost 3 bases and J 8 bases, leaving 16 bases between the germline ends. Together with reference TRBV11-1 and TRBJ1-2, the CDR3 gives the full variable domain: EAEVAQSPRYKITEKSQAVAFWCDPISGHATLYWYRQILGQGPELLVQFQDESVVDDSQLPKDRFSAERLKGVDSTLKIQPAELGDSAMYLCASSFRPAGGGYTFGSGTRLTVV.

The chain couples TRBV19 to TRBJ2-7, with TRBD2 as a possible D gene (7 bases). The CDR3 loop spans 15 amino acids. Germline V gives CDR1 LNHDA, CDR2 SQIVND (reference sequence). V lost 3 bases to trimming and J lost 2 bases, with 14 bases between them. CDR3 loop: CASSMGGTPTYEQYF. The DNA for the CDR3 is TGTGCCAGTAGTATGGGAGGGACACCAACCTACGAGCAGTACTTC.

V gene TRBV19 combines with J gene TRBJ1-4; 9 nucleotides align to TRBD1. The CDR3 has 15 residues. V was clipped by 5 bases and J by 8 bases; unmatched bases: 9. Looked up from germline, CDR1 is LNHDA and CDR2 is SQIVND (reference sequence). CDR3 in DNA: TGTGCCAGTAGTCTGACAGGGGGGCGCCGGGAAAAACTGTTTTTT. It translates to CASSLTGGRREKLFF.

The chain links TRBV30 to TRBJ1-1, with D unclear. Germline V gene data show CDR1 as GTSNPN and CDR2 as SVGIG (reference sequence). Trimming took off 2 bases at V and 2 bases at J, with 12 bases between the two ends. The CDR3 has 14 residues. The CDR3 here is CAWSPDFVNTEAFF. CDR3 DNA: TGTGCCTGGAGTCCGGACTTCGTAAACACTGAAGCTTTCTTT.

A few counts support this clone. This sequence joins TRBV7-9 and TRBJ2-7, with TRBD1 identical over 9 bases. J was trimmed by 2 bases and V by 5 bases; bases with no gene match: 4. Germline V lookup: CDR1 SEHNR, CDR2 FQNEAQ (reference sequence). This CDR3 region has 14 residues. The CDR3, as DNA: TGTGCCAGCAGCCCCGGACAGGGGACCTACGAGCAGTACTTC. Amino acid sequence: CASSPGQGTYEQYF.

This clone has more than one count but fewer than ten. The J gene is TRBJ2-2, the V gene TRBV3-1 (or the pseudogene TRBV3-2), with TRBD1 matching 9 bases. J gave up 7 bases and V 1 base, and 4 bases lay outside the gene matches. This CDR3 region has 15 residues. Germline-derived CDR1 and CDR2 are LGHDT and YNNKEL (reference sequence). The CDR3 region has the DNA TGTGCCAGCAGCCAAGTCGGGACAGGGAACGGGGAGCTGTTTTTT. Translated, it gives CASSQVGTGNGELFF.

This chain connects TRBV7-9 to TRBJ1-2, with 7 positions matching TRBD1. Germline CDR1 and CDR2: SEHNR and FQNEAQ (reference sequence). Trimming at V came to 5 bases and at J to 8 bases, leaving 11 bases not matched to a gene. This CDR3 is 14 amino acids long. DNA of the CDR3: TGTGCCAGCAGCGCGGGACAGAAGTTTATGGGCTACACCTTC. It specifies CASSAGQKFMGYTF.

V is TRBV9 and J is TRBJ1-3; the D gene is possibly TRBD1 (5 bases). There are 16 residues in the CDR3. V gave up 4 bases and J gave up 1 base, with 15 bases separating them. Germline-derived CDR1 and CDR2 are SGDLS and YYNGEE. Here the CDR3 reads CASSPDGGWSGNTIYF. The DNA of the CDR3 is TGTGCCAGCAGCCCAGACGGGGGGTGGTCTGGAAACACCATATATTTT.

The gene calls are TRBV9 and TRBJ2-1; 8 nucleotides line up with TRBD2. This CDR3 is built from 15 residues. The V and J ends lost 0 bases and 5 bases, in that order; junction bases with no gene match: 4. Germline V gene data show CDR1 as SGDLS and CDR2 as YYNGEE. CDR3 loop: CASSVAGTRNNEQFF. CDR3 nucleotides: TGTGCCAGCAGCGTAGCTGGGACTAGAAACAATGAGCAGTTCTTC.

The chain combines TRBV5-4 with TRBJ2-3; 10 nucleotides align to TRBD2. The trim removed 3 bases at V and 4 bases at J, leaving 5 bases unmatched. Germline V CDR1 and CDR2: SGHNT, YYREEE (reference sequence). The CDR3 loop spans 15 amino acids. The CDR3 DNA follows: TGTGCCAGCAGCTGGCAAGCGGGGGGGCCAGATACGCAGTATTTT. This codes for CASSWQAGGPDTQYF.

The CDR3, as DNA: TGTGCCAGCAGCCAGACAGGGGGCGAATCCTACGAGCAGTACTTC. Its translation is CASSQTGGESYEQYF. This chain uses TRBV7-9 with TRBJ2-7, with 10 bases aligning to TRBD1. CDR1 and CDR2 (germline): SEHNR, FQNEAQ (reference sequence). The V gene end was trimmed by 5 bases and the J gene end by 1 base; junction bases not matched to a gene: 5. CDR3 length: 15 residues.